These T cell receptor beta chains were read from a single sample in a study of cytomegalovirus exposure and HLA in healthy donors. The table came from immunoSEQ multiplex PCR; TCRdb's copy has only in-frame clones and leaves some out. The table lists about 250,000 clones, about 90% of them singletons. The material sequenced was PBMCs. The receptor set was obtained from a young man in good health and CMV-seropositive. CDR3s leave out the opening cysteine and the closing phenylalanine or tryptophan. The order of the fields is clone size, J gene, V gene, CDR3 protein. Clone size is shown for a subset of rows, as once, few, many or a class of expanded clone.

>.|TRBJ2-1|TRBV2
AASPYNEQF
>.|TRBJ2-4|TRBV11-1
ASSPQRGAKNIQY
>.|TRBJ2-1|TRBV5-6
ASRVRGQLLAGAYNEQF
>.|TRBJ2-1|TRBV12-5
ASGLVGNYNEQF
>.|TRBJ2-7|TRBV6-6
ASSYPGTGDEQY
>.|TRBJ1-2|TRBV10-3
AISGTGEGYT
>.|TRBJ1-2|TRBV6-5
ASSSLGQGISGYT
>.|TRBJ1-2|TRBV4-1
ASSPFRSLEGYT
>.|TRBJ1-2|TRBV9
ASSPQTGGYGYT
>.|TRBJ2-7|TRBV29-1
SVWTEPEQY
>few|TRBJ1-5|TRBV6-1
ASSEISNQPQH
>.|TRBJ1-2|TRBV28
ASSLRGSVREDGYT
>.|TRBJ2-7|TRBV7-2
ASARSGFYEQY
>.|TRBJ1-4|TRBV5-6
ASSLRNHRGGEKLF
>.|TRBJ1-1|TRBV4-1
ASSQVAGKNTEAF
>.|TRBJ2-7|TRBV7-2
ASSFMWEGSYEQY
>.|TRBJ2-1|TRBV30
AWRRTSGIGEQF
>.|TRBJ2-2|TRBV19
ASTKLGGNRGRTGELF
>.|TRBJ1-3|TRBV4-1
ASSQAGEGNTIY
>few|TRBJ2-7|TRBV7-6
ASSLDPTQQY
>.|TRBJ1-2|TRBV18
ASSLGGPRDYGYT
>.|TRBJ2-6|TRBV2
ASTRGGGANVLT